This entry lists 10 T cell receptor beta chains sequenced from one sample in a study of blood T cells in healthy people across ages. Using a J-beta primer mix together with a sample-barcoded 5' primer, a second PCR was run for roughly 6 to 12 cycles. MiXCR, applied by TCRdb to the 5' RACE reads, yields one record per CDR3 protein. Counted here are hundreds of thousands of distinct CDR3 sequences, about 53% occurring once; the ten biggest clones make up over 35%. Material for sequencing was blood. All receptors derive from a man aged 60 to 69 in good health.

CDR3: CAISGSLTDTQYF. The CDR3 DNA sequence: TGTGCCATCAGTGGGTCATTGACAGATACGCAGTATTTT. The chain links TRBV10-3 to TRBJ2-3; D gene uncertain. Trimming removed 4 bases at V and 3 bases at J, with 8 bases between. The CDR3 runs 13 residues. Germline CDR1 ENHRY, CDR2 SYGVKD.

The J gene is TRBJ2-2, the V gene TRBV28; D may be TRBD2 (7 bases). Germline V lookup: CDR1 MDHEN, CDR2 SYDVKM. V was trimmed by 6 bases and J by 6 bases, leaving 17 bases between them. The CDR3 length is 15 residues. CDR3 in amino acids: CASRSTGGPSGELFF. The CDR3 nucleotides read TGTGCCAGCAGATCTACGGGGGGCCCGTCCGGGGAGCTGTTTTTT.

This clonotype was found once. DNA of the CDR3: TGTGCCAGCAGAAAAGGGACAGGGGGCATCTCTGGGGCCAACGTCCTGACTTTC. It codes for CASRKGTGGISGANVLTF. V gene TRBV27 combines with J gene TRBJ2-6, with 12 bases matching TRBD1. Trimming took 6 bases from V and 0 from J; bases not matched to a gene: 6. The CDR3 consists of 18 residues. CDR1 MNHEY and CDR2 SMNVEV come from the germline V gene (reference sequence).

The V gene is TRBV5-1, the J gene TRBJ2-3; D may be TRBD2 (8 bases). The CDR3 spans 19 residues. Germline CDR1 SGHRS, CDR2 YFSETQ. Trimming left V 3 bases short and J 0 bases short, with 23 bases between. The CDR3: CASSYLAGFGQASTDTQYF. The CDR3 coding sequence is TGCGCCAGCAGCTACCTAGCGGGCTTCGGACAGGCGAGCACAGATACGCAGTATTTT.

The V call is TRBV5-1, the J call TRBJ2-3, with D unresolved. The CDR3 contains 14 residues. The V end lost 5 bases, the J end lost 4 bases, and 14 bases lay between the germline ends. Per the germline V gene, CDR1 is SGHRS and CDR2 is YFSETQ. CDR3 protein: CASRSGGAPDTQYF. CDR3 coding DNA: TGCGCCAGCAGAAGTGGCGGAGCCCCAGATACGCAGTATTTT.

The genes are TRBV5-1 and TRBJ2-5; 16 bases fit TRBD2. The end of the DNA fits TRBJ2-7 better, so the J call may be wrong. This CDR3 comprises 14 residues. Germline V gene sequence: CDR1 SGHRS, CDR2 YFSETQ. This CDR3 reads CASSGTSGRVEQYF. The CDR3 nucleotides are TGCGCCAGCAGCGGGACTAGCGGGAGGGTCGAGCAGTACTTC.

This chain links TRBV3-1 with TRBJ2-1; 10 bases are shared with TRBD1. The germline V gene encodes CDR1 LGHDT and CDR2 YNNKEL (reference sequence). The CDR3 consists of 13 residues. Trimming cost V 5 bases and J 14 bases; bases outside gene matches: 9. CDR3 in amino acids: CASSSHTGTGEFF. The CDR3, as DNA: TGTGCCAGCAGCTCCCACACCGGGACAGGGGAGTTCTTC.

The chain combines TRBV20-1 with TRBJ1-4; D is ambiguous. Germline CDR1 is DFQATT and CDR2 is SNEGSKA (reference sequence). The CDR3 runs 12 residues. Written as DNA, the CDR3 is TGCACCACGGCGCTGCTGGGGGAAAAACTGTTTTTT. Protein: CTTALLGEKLFF.

The chain recombines TRBV4-1 with TRBJ2-3; D not certain. Germline assignment: CDR1 MGHRA and CDR2 YSYEKL. V lost 0 bases to trimming and J lost 5 bases, with 12 bases between them. The length of the CDR3 is 15 residues. Here the CDR3 reads CASSQDRGFIDTQYF. As DNA, the CDR3 is TGCGCCAGCAGCCAAGATCGAGGTTTTATAGATACGCAGTATTTT.

In nucleotides, the CDR3 is TGCGCCAGCAGCCAAATGGCGGGGGGATCCTACAATGAGCAGTTCTTC. This sequence encodes CASSQMAGGSYNEQFF. The gene calls are TRBV4-1 and TRBJ2-1; 8 nucleotides match TRBD2. Germline V gives CDR1 MGHRA, CDR2 YSYEKL. The length of the CDR3 is 16 residues. V lost 2 bases and J lost 1; bases outside the gene matches: 4.